These 21 T cell receptor beta chains were all obtained from the same sample, sequenced in a study of T cell responses to AZD1222 COVID-19 vaccine. Libraries were prepared by immunoSEQ multiplex PCR; TCRdb keeps only in-frame clonotypes and omits some of them. The data contain 84,000 or so clones, around nine tenths of them singletons. The sample consisted of peripheral blood, taken on day 0 of AZD1222 vaccination. These receptors all stem from an adult in good health.

CDR3 DNA: TGTGCCAGCAGCCACCTAGGGACCTACGAGCAGTACTTC. It specifies CASSHLGTYEQYF. The J gene is TRBJ2-7, the V gene TRBV4-2, with D uncertain. From germline, CDR1 is LGHNA and CDR2 YNFKEQ. The CDR3 is 13 amino acids. Trimming left V 3 bases short and J 2 bases short, with 8 bases between.

This clone was counted between two and nine times. The J gene is TRBJ1-2, the V gene TRBV19; tentative D call: TRBD1 (6 bases). V was pared by 6 bases and J by 4 bases, with 15 bases between. The germline gives CDR1 LNHDA, CDR2 SQIVND (reference sequence). The CDR3 extends over 14 amino acids. This chain's CDR3 is CASRQGGGTYGYTF. The DNA for the CDR3 is TGTGCCAGTAGACAAGGGGGAGGCACCTATGGCTACACCTTC.

The CDR3, as DNA: TGTGCCAGTAGTATCTTCGGGGGCAAAGAGACCCAGTACTTC. This codes for CASSIFGGKETQYF. J is TRBJ2-5 and V is TRBV19; tentatively, D is TRBD1 or TRBD2 (6 bases each). The CDR3 loop spans 14 amino acids. With 3 bases removed from V and 3 bases from J, the gap between germline ends came to 11 bases. Per germline, CDR1 LNHDA and CDR2 SQIVND (reference sequence).

V gene TRBV7-8 combines with J gene TRBJ2-2; D call uncertain. Trimming removed 8 bases from V and 1 base from J, with 5 bases in between. Germline values: CDR1 SGHVS, CDR2 FQNEAQ. CDR3 size: 12 residues. The CDR3 loop is CASRLNTGELFF. The CDR3 DNA sequence: TGTGCCAGCCGCCTGAACACCGGGGAGCTGTTTTTT.

The chain couples TRBV4-1 to TRBJ2-3; no clear D. V lost 0 bases to trimming and J lost 3 bases, with 13 bases between them. The CDR3 length is 16 residues. Germline V lookup: CDR1 MGHRA, CDR2 YSYEKL. This CDR3 reads CASSQDIGSPTDTQYF. CDR3 DNA sequence: TGCGCCAGCAGCCAAGATATCGGCAGCCCGACAGATACGCAGTATTTT.

The chain recombines TRBV6-4 with TRBJ1-5, with D hard to call. The germline CDR1 and CDR2 sequences are MRHNA and SNTAGT. The CDR3 runs 13 residues. Trimming took 6 bases from V and 6 from J, leaving 12 bases between them. The CDR3 sequence is CASSGEFGQPQHF. As DNA, the CDR3 is TGTGCCAGCAGCGGAGAGTTCGGTCAGCCCCAGCATTTT.

This clone has a handful of counts. The rearrangement uses TRBV4-1 and TRBJ2-7; TRBD2 matches at 11 bases. Germline CDR1 reads MGHRA; CDR2 reads YSYEKL. V was pared by 2 bases and J by 5 bases, with 5 bases of the junction left unmatched. This CDR3 region has 15 residues. The CDR3 nucleotides read TGCGCCAGCAGCCAAACCGGGACTAGCGGTGACGAGCAGTACTTC. Protein: CASSQTGTSGDEQYF.

V gene TRBV25-1 combines with J gene TRBJ2-1; D gene ambiguous. The CDR3 consists of 11 residues. Per the germline V gene, CDR1 is MGHDK and CDR2 is SYGVNS. V dropped 4 bases and J dropped 10 bases, with 8 bases sitting between them. CDR3 in amino acids: CASSAVEEQFF. The CDR3 DNA follows: TGTGCCAGCAGTGCAGTCGAAGAGCAGTTCTTC.

This sequence joins TRBV19 and TRBJ1-2, with 7 bases identical to TRBD1. This CDR3 has 17 amino acids. The germline V gene encodes CDR1 LNHDA and CDR2 SQIVND (reference sequence). Unmatched junction bases numbered 18, after V lost 6 bases and J lost 5 bases. The CDR3 spells CASSDYRDSIAWYGYTF. For the CDR3, the DNA is TGTGCCAGTAGCGATTACCGGGACAGCATCGCCTGGTATGGCTACACCTTC. The entire variable domain, with the rest obtained from reference TRBV19 and TRBJ1-2, is as follows: DGGITQSPKYLFRKEGQNVTLSCEQNLNHDAMYWYRQDPGQGLRLIYYSQIVNDFQKGDIAEGYSVSREKKESFPLTVTSAQKNPTAFYLCASSDYRDSIAWYGYTFGSGTRLTVV.

This clone was found a few times. This sequence joins TRBV4-2 and TRBJ1-5; 12 bases match TRBD1. Germline lookup yields CDR1 LGHNA and CDR2 YNFKEQ. Trimming took 0 bases from V and 7 from J; bases not matched to a gene: 10. This CDR3 is built from 18 residues. CDR3 amino acids: CASSQDGDRGRFGQPQHF. The CDR3 DNA reads TGTGCCAGCAGCCAAGATGGGGACAGGGGGCGGTTTGGCCAGCCCCAGCATTTT.

Regarding this clone: Distinct nucleotide sequences in the sample also encode this CDR3. J is TRBJ1-2 and V is TRBV2; 7 bases agree with TRBD1. This CDR3 is 13 amino acids long. In germline, CDR1 is SNHLY, CDR2 FYNNEI. Unmatched junction bases numbered 2, after V lost 5 bases and J lost 2 bases. The DNA for the CDR3 is TGTGCCAGCAGTACGGACAGGAACTATGGCTACACCTTC. As protein: CASSTDRNYGYTF.

The chain has TRBV7-2 and TRBJ2-7, with 7 bases lining up with TRBD1. This CDR3 is built from 15 residues. The junction had 7 bases not matched to a gene; V was cut back by 1 base and J by 4 bases. Germline V gives CDR1 SGHTA, CDR2 FQGNSA. The CDR3 region has the DNA TGTGCCAGCAGCTTAGGACCGACAGGGAATTACGAGCAGTACTTC. The encoded protein is CASSLGPTGNYEQYF.

V usage is TRBV7-9 and J usage is TRBJ2-5; TRBD2 aligns across 7 bases. This CDR3 has 14 residues. J gave up 1 base and V 3 bases, and 2 bases lay outside the gene matches. CDR1 is SEHNR and CDR2 is FQNEAQ in the germline V gene (reference sequence). The CDR3 is CASSFGTTQETQYF. Written as DNA, the CDR3 is TGTGCCAGCAGCTTCGGGACTACCCAAGAGACCCAGTACTTC.

The chain employs TRBV6-4 and TRBJ1-6; perhaps TRBD1 as D (6 bases). The CDR3 totals 15 residues. Germline CDR1 and CDR2: MRHNA and SNTAGT. Trimming removed 8 bases at V and 5 bases at J, with 16 bases between. The DNA for the CDR3 is TGTGCCAGCTCCCTTGGGGGCGGACATAATTCACCCCTCCACTTT. It is translated as CASSLGGGHNSPLHF.

V and J are TRBV23-1 and TRBJ2-1; 8 bases line up with TRBD1. TRBV23-1 is given ORF status, its function remaining uncertain. Trimming removed 2 bases from V and 10 bases from J; junction bases left unmatched: 13. The CDR3 consists of 16 residues. The CDR3 coding sequence is TGCGCCAGCAGTCAAGGCGACAGGGGTCGGGGGACAGAGCAGTTCTTC. It encodes CASSQGDRGRGTEQFF.

This clone was seen just once. The V call is TRBV19, the J call TRBJ2-7; D gene uncertain. V was trimmed by 9 bases and J by 0 bases, leaving 15 bases between them. Germline CDR1 reads LNHDA; CDR2 reads SQIVND (reference sequence). CDR3 length equals 14 residues. Written as DNA, the CDR3 is TGTGCCAGCCCGCAAAGAAGGAGCTCCTACGAGCAGTACTTC. This codes for CASPQRRSSYEQYF.

This clone has a single count. V usage is TRBV10-3 and J usage is TRBJ1-3; no definite D call. Germline V lookup: CDR1 ENHRY, CDR2 SYGVKD. V lost 7 bases and J 0 bases, leaving 7 bases between the germline ends. There are 13 residues in the CDR3. The CDR3 DNA follows: TGTGCCATCACAGGAAACTCTGGAAACACCATATATTTT. This encodes CAITGNSGNTIYF.

The chain combines TRBV5-6 with TRBJ2-1; weak D call: TRBD2 (6 bases). CDR1 is SGHDT, CDR2 YYEEEE, per germline. This CDR3 is 16 amino acids long. Between the trimmed V and J ends, which lost 0 bases and 0 bases, there was a span of 10 bases. CDR3 region: CASSLDQRASYNEQFF. The DNA for the CDR3 is TGTGCCAGCAGCTTGGACCAGCGGGCCTCCTACAATGAGCAGTTCTTC.

The chain combines TRBV19 with TRBJ2-6; 8 bases align to TRBD1. Unmatched junction bases numbered 4, after V lost 5 bases and J lost 4 bases. Germline CDR1 is LNHDA and CDR2 is SQIVND (reference sequence). This CDR3 is 15 amino acids long. The chain's CDR3 is CASSPGQVGANVLTF. DNA for the CDR3: TGTGCCAGTAGTCCGGGACAGGTAGGGGCCAACGTCCTGACTTTC.

This rearrangement joins TRBV6-5 to TRBJ2-1; D call uncertain. Trimming took 9 bases from V and 5 from J, leaving 5 bases between them. There are 10 residues in the CDR3. Per the germline V gene, CDR1 is MNHEY and CDR2 is SVGAGI. The CDR3: CARRNNEQFF. CDR3 nucleotides: TGTGCCAGGAGGAACAATGAGCAGTTCTTC.

The CDR3, as DNA: TGTGCCAGCAGCCAAGGGCAGCTCCTCTATGGCTACACCTTC. Its translation is CASSQGQLLYGYTF. The chain employs TRBV14 and TRBJ1-2, with D unclear. The CDR3 length is 14 residues. With 1 base removed from V and 4 bases from J, the gap between germline ends came to 10 bases. Germline CDR1 reads SGHDN; CDR2 reads FVKESK.